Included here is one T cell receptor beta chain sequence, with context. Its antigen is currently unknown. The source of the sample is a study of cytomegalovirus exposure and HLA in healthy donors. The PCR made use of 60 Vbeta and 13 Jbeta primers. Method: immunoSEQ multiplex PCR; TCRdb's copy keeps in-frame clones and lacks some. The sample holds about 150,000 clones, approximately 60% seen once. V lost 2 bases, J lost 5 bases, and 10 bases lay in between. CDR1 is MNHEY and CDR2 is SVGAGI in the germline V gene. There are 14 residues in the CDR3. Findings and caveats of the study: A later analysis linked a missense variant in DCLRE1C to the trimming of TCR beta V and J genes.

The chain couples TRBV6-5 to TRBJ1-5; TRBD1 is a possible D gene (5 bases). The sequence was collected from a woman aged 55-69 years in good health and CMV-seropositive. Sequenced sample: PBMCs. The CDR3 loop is CASSYGWGDQPQHF. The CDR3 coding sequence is TGTGCCAGCAGTTACGGGTGGGGGGATCAGCCCCAGCATTTT.